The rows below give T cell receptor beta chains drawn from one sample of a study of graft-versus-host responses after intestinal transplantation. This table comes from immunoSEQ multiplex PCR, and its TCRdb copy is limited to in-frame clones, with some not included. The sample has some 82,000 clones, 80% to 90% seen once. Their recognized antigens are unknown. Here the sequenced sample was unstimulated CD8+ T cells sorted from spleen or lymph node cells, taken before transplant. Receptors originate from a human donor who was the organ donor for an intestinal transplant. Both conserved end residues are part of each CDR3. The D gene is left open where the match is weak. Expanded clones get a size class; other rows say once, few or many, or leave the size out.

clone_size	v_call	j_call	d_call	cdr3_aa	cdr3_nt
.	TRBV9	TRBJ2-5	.	CASSGPRSGQETQYF	TGTGCCAGCAGCGGCCCCAGAAGCGGCCAAGAGACCCAGTACTTC
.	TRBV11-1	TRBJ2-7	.	CASSSRWGLEQYF	TGTGCCAGCAGCTCTCGCTGGGGCCTTGAGCAGTACTTC
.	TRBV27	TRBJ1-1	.	CASSLQGRMAEAFF	TGTGCCAGCAGTTTACAGGGGAGAATGGCTGAAGCTTTCTTT
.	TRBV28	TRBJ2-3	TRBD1	CASSHSTGGTDTQYF	TGTGCCAGCAGTCATTCGACAGGGGGCACAGATACGCAGTATTTT
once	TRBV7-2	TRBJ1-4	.	CASSFAGSNEKLFF	TGTGCCAGCAGCTTTGCGGGGTCTAATGAAAAACTGTTTTTT
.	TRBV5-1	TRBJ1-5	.	CASPYGNGGGSCNQPQHF	TGCGCCAGCCCCTACGGTAATGGGGGGGGATCTTGCAATCAGCCCCAGCATTTT
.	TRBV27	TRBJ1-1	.	CASSLFMNTEAFF	TGTGCCAGCAGTTTATTTATGAACACTGAAGCTTTCTTT
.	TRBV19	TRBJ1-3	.	CASSGGYSLGNTIYF	TGTGCCAGTAGTGGGGGGTATTCGCTTGGAAACACCATATATTTT
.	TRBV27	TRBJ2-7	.	CASRRGYGVHEQYF	TGTGCCAGCAGAAGGGGCTACGGGGTTCACGAGCAGTACTTC
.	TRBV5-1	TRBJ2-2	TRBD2	CASSSRGGLTGELFF	TGCGCCAGCAGCTCGCGGGGGGGCCTAACCGGGGAGCTGTTTTTT
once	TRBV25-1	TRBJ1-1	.	CASSAQQGAEAFF	TGTGCCAGCAGTGCGCAACAGGGCGCTGAAGCTTTCTTT